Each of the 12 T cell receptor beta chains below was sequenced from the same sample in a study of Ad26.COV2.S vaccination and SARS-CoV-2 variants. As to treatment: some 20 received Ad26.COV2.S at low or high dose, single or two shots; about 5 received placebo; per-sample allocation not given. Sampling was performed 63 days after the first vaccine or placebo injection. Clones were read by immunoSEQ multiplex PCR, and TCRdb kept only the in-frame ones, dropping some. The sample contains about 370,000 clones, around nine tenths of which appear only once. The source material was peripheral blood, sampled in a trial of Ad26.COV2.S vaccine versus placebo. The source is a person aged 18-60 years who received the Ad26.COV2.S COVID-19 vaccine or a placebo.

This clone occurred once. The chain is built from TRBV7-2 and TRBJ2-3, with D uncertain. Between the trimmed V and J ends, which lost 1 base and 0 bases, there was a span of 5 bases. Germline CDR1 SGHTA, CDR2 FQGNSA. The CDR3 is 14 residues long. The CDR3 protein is CASSLDTSTDTQYF. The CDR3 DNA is TGTGCCAGCAGCTTAGACACTAGCACAGATACGCAGTATTTT.

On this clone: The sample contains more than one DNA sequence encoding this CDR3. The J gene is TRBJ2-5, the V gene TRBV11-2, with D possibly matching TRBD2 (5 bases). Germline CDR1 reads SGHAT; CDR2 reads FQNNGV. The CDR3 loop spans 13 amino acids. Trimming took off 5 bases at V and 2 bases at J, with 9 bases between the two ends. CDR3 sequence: CASSSGLQETQYF. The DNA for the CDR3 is TGTGCCAGCAGCAGCGGACTGCAAGAGACCCAGTACTTC.

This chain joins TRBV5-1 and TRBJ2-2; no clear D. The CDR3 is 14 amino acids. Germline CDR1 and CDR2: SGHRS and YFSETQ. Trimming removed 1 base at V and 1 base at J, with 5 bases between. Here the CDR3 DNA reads TGCGCCAGCAGCTTGCCTAAGAACACCGGGGAGCTGTTTTTT. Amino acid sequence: CASSLPKNTGELFF.

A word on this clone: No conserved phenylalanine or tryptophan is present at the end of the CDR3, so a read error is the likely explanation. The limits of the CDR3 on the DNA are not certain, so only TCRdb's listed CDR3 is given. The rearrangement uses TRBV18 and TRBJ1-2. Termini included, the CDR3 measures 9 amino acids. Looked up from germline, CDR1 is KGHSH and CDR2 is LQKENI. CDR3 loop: CASSPGFAV.

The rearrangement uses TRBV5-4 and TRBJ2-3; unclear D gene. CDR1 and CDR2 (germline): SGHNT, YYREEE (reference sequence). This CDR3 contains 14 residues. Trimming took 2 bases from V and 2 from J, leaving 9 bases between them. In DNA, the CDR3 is TGTGCCAGCAGCTTCAATGACTTCACAGATACGCAGTATTTT. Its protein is CASSFNDFTDTQYF.

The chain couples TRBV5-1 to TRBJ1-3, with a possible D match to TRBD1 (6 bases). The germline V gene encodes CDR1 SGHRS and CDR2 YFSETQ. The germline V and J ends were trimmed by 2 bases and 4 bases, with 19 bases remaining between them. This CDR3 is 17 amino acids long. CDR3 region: CASSLGRDTDSGNTIYF. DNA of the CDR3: TGCGCCAGCAGCTTAGGCCGGGACACCGACTCCGGAAACACCATATATTTT.

CDR3 nucleotide sequence: TGTGCCAGCAGCTTGGCCGAAGCATACAATGAGCAGTTCTTC. Its protein product is CASSLAEAYNEQFF. The gene calls are TRBV5-4 and TRBJ2-1; unclear D gene. The CDR3 is 14 amino acids. Germline loops: CDR1 SGHNT, CDR2 YYREEE (reference sequence). V lost 0 bases and J 4 bases, leaving 8 bases between the germline ends.

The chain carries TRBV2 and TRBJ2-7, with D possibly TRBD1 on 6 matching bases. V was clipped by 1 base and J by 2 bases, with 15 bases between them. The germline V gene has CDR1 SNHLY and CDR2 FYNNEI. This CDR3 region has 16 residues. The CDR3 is CASSEGWTRGTYEQYF. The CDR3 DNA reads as TGTGCCAGCAGTGAAGGGTGGACCAGGGGCACCTACGAGCAGTACTTC.

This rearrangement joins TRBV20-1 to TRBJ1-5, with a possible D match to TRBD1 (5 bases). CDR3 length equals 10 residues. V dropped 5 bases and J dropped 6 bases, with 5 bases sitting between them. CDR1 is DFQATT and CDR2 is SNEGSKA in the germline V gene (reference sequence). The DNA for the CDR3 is TGCAGTGCTGGGACTCAGCCCCAGCATTTT. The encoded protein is CSAGTQPQHF.

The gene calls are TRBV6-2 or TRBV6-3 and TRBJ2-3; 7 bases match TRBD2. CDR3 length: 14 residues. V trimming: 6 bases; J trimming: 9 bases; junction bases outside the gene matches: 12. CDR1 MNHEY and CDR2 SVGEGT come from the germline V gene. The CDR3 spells CASSYFGGSGTQYF. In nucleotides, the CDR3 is TGTGCCAGCAGCTATTTCGGGGGGTCAGGGACGCAGTATTTT.

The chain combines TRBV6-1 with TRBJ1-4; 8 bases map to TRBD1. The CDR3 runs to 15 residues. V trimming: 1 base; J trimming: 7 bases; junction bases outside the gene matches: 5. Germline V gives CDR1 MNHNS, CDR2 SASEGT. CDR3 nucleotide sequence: TGTGCCAGCAGTGAAGTCACAGGGGGAAGTGAAAAACTGTTTTTT. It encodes CASSEVTGGSEKLFF.

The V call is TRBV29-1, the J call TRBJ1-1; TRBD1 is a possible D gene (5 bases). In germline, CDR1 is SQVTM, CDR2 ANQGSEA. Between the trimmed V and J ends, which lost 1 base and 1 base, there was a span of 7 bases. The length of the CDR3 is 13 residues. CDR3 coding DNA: TGCAGCGTTGAAGGGCAGGGGAACACTGAAGCTTTCTTT. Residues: CSVEGQGNTEAFF.